Listed here are 10 T cell receptor beta chains from one sample, sequenced in a study of shared clonotypes between healthy human individuals. The table came from immunoSEQ multiplex PCR; TCRdb's copy has only in-frame clones and leaves some out. The repertoire holds 550,000 to 600,000 clones, with around 81% as singletons. The sample consisted of PBMCs. The receptors stem from a woman in her thirties or forties in good health. Some clones in this sample may be carry-over from other donors' samples.

This clone was recorded once. This chain connects TRBV12-5 to TRBJ1-1; TRBD1 aligns across 9 bases. Germline V lookup: CDR1 LGHNT, CDR2 FRNRAP. The CDR3 spans 21 residues. V was clipped by 5 bases and J by 1 base; unmatched bases: 23. The CDR3 here is CASGILPPDRGHSTKNTEAFF. CDR3 sequence (DNA): TGTGCTAGTGGTATCCTCCCACCGGACAGGGGACATAGTACCAAGAACACTGAAGCTTTCTTT.

The rearrangement joins TRBV4-1 to TRBJ2-2, with 9 bases lining up with TRBD2. Germline V gene lookup returns CDR1 MGHRA and CDR2 YSYEKL. CDR3 length equals 17 residues. V was clipped by 3 bases and J by 4 bases; unmatched bases: 9. CDR3 in amino acids: CASSQLSGRVGTGELFF. CDR3 sequence (DNA): TGCGCCAGCAGCCAGCTTAGCGGGAGAGTAGGCACCGGGGAGCTGTTTTTT.

The rearrangement joins TRBV7-3 to TRBJ2-3; perhaps TRBD2 as D (6 bases). The CDR3 covers 14 residues. Trimming shortened V by 2 bases and J by 4 bases, and 10 bases separated the two germline ends. Germline CDR1 and CDR2: SGHTA and FQGTGA. The CDR3 DNA sequence: TGTGCCAGCAGCTTATACACGGGAGCAGATACGCAGTATTTT. Translated: CASSLYTGADTQYF.

The sample holds one count of this clone. CDR3: CASSGGAPNGYTF. CDR3 nucleotide sequence: TGTGCCAGCAGCGGCGGGGCCCCGAATGGCTACACCTTC. The chain uses TRBV28 and TRBJ1-2, with a tentative D call TRBD1 (5 bases). Per germline, CDR1 MDHEN and CDR2 SYDVKM. Trimming removed 6 bases from V and 6 bases from J, with 14 bases in between. This CDR3 has 13 amino acids.

The CDR3 DNA follows: TGTGCCACCAGCAGAGATCTGGGAGCGGGAGGGGTCACAGATACGCAGTATTTT. Translating it yields CATSRDLGAGGVTDTQYF. The V and J genes are TRBV15 and TRBJ2-3, with 10 bases matching TRBD2. Germline CDR1 reads LNHNV; CDR2 reads YYDKDF (reference sequence). The CDR3 is made up of 18 amino acids. The V gene end was trimmed by 0 bases and the J gene end by 2 bases; junction bases not matched to a gene: 8.

This sequence joins TRBV30 and TRBJ2-5, with D tentatively TRBD1 (5 bases). TRBJ2-7 explains the end of the DNA better; the J call may be wrong. Per the germline V gene, CDR1 is GTSNPN and CDR2 is SVGIG (reference sequence). The CDR3 runs 13 residues. For the CDR3, the DNA is TGTGCCTGGAGGACAGTGAGCTCCTACGAGCAGTACTTC. Its translation is CAWRTVSSYEQYF.

The J gene is TRBJ1-1, the V gene TRBV10-3, with D hard to call. The germline V and J ends were trimmed by 6 bases and 0 bases, with 8 bases remaining between them. The CDR3 contains 13 residues. Germline CDR1 is ENHRY and CDR2 is SYGVKD. CDR3 bases: TGTGCCATCAGGTTACAGATGAACACTGAAGCTTTCTTT. Amino acids: CAIRLQMNTEAFF.

V usage is TRBV4-3 and J usage is TRBJ2-7; D possibly corresponds to TRBD2 (5 bases). This CDR3 is built from 14 residues. Per germline, CDR1 LGHNA and CDR2 YSLEER. Trimming stripped 1 base from V and 2 bases from J, with 9 bases between. The chain's CDR3 is CASSQAEGAYEQYF. For the CDR3, the DNA is TGCGCCAGCAGCCAAGCAGAGGGAGCCTACGAGCAGTACTTC.

The chain combines TRBV11-3 with TRBJ2-1, with 9 bases aligning to TRBD2. The CDR3 sequence is 15 residues long. Germline V gene sequence: CDR1 SGHNT, CDR2 YENEEA. The junction had 4 bases not matched to a gene; V was cut back by 5 bases and J by 2 bases. The CDR3 DNA follows: TGTGCCAGCAGCCTTTTAGCGGGGGCCTACAATGAGCAGTTCTTC. Protein product: CASSLLAGAYNEQFF.

A remark on this clone: This sample includes further DNA sequences coding for the same CDR3. The chain uses TRBV4-1 and TRBJ2-3; 8 positions agree with TRBD2. The CDR3 runs 17 residues. The V segment lost 4 bases and the J segment 0 bases; nucleotides outside the gene matches: 9. Germline V gene data show CDR1 as MGHRA and CDR2 as YSYEKL. The CDR3 region is CASSRSYTSGSTDTQYF. CDR3 nucleotides: TGCGCCAGCAGCCGCTCCTATACTAGCGGTAGCACAGATACGCAGTATTTT.